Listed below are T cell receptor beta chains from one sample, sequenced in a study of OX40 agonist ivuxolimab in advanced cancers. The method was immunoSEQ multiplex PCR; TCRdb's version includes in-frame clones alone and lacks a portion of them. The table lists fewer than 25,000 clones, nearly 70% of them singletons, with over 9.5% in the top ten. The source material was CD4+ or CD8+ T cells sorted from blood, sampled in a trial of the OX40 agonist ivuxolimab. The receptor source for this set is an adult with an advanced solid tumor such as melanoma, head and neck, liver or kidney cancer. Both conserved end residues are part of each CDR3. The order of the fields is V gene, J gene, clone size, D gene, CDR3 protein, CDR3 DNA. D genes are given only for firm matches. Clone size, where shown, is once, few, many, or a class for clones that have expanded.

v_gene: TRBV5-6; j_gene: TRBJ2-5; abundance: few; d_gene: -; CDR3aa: CASSFGETQYF; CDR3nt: TGTGCCAGCAGCTTCGGGGAGACCCAGTACTTC
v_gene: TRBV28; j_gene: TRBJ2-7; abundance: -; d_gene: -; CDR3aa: CASSYSYEQYF; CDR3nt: TGTGCCAGCAGTTACTCCTACGAGCAGTACTTC
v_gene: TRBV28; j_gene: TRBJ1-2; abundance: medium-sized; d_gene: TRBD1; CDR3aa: CASRPITGGADGYTF; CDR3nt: TGTGCCAGCAGACCTATTACAGGGGGCGCAGATGGCTACACCTTC
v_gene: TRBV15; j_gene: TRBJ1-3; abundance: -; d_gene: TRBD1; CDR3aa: CATEGTGGENTIYF; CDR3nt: TGTGCCACAGAGGGGACAGGGGGTGAAAACACCATATATTTT
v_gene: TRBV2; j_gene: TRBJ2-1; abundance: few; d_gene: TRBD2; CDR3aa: CASSAALAGGPNEQFF; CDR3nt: TGTGCCAGCAGCGCGGCACTAGCGGGAGGGCCAAATGAGCAGTTCTTC
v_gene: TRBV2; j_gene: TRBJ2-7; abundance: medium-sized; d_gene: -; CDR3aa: CASSFGRDISYEQYF; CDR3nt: TGTGCCAGCAGTTTTGGCCGGGACATCTCCTACGAGCAGTACTTC
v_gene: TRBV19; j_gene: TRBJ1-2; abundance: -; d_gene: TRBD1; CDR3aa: CASSIFLLTGDYGYTF; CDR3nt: TGTGCCAGTAGTATATTTCTCCTGACAGGGGACTATGGCTACACCTTC
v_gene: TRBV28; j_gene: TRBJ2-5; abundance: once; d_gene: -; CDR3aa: CASRPIQGRETQYF; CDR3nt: TGTGCCAGCAGACCCATACAGGGACGAGAGACCCAGTACTTC
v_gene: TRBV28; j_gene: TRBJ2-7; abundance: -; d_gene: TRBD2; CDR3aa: CASSFRTSGSYEQYF; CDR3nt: TGTGCCAGCAGTTTTCGGACTAGCGGGTCGTACGAGCAGTACTTC
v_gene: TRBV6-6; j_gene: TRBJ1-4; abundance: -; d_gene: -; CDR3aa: CASTKLRGVGEKLFF; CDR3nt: TGTGCCAGCACTAAACTGCGGGGGGTCGGTGAAAAACTGTTTTTT
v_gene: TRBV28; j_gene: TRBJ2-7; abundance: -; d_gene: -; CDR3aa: CASSSKAVSEQYF; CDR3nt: TGTGCCAGCAGTTCCAAGGCCGTCTCCGAGCAGTACTTC
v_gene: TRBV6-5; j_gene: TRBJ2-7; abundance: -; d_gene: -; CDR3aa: CASSKGTGSYEQYF; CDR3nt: TGTGCCAGCTCCAAGGGCACAGGCTCCTACGAGCAGTACTTC
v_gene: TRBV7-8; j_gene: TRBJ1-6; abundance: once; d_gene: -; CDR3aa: CASSLSGSPSSYNSPLHF; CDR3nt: TGTGCCAGCAGCTTAAGTGGCAGCCCTAGCTCCTATAATTCACCCCTCCACTTT
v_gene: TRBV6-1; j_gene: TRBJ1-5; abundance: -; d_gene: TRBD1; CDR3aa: CASSDITTGWVSQHF; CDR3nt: TGTGCCAGCAGTGACATTACGACAGGGTGGGTATCCCAGCATTTT
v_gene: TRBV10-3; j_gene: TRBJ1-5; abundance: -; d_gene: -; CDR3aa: CAISESGGDNQPQHF; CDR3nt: TGTGCCATCAGTGAGTCAGGGGGAGACAATCAGCCCCAGCATTTT
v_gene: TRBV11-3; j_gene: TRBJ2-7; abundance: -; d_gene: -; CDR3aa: CASSFSTGYEQYF; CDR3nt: TGTGCCAGCAGCTTTTCGACAGGATACGAGCAGTACTTC
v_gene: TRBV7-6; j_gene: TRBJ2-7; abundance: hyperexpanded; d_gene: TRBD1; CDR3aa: CASSLEGGQGIFYEQYF; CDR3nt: TGTGCCAGCAGCTTAGAAGGGGGACAGGGCATTTTCTACGAGCAGTACTTC
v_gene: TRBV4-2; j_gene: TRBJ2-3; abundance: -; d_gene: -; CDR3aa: CASGDFSDTQYF; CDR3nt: TGTGCCAGCGGGGACTTTTCAGATACGCAGTATTTT
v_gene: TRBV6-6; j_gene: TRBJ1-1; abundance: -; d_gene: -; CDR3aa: CASRSIEIEAFF; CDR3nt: TGTGCCAGCAGGTCGATAGAGATTGAAGCTTTCTTT
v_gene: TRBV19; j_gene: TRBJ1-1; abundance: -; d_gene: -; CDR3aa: CASSMKTSWMNTEAFF; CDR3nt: TGTGCCAGTAGTATGAAGACCTCATGGATGAACACTGAAGCTTTCTTT
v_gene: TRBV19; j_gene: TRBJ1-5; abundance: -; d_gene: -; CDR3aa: CASRNQGPNQPQHF; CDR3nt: TGTGCCAGTAGAAATCAGGGACCAAATCAGCCCCAGCATTTT
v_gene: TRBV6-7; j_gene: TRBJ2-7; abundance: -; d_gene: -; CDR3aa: CASSPITLRQTKYEQYF; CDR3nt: TGTGCCAGCAGTCCTATAACACTCAGACAGACCAAGTACGAGCAGTACTTC
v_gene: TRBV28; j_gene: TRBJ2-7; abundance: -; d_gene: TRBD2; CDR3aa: CASSGTSGEYEQYF; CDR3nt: TGTGCCAGCAGCGGGACTAGCGGGGAATACGAGCAGTACTTC
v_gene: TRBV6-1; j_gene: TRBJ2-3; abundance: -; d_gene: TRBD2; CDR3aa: CASSDLSGGPGDTQYF; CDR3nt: TGTGCCAGCAGTGATCTTAGCGGGGGGCCAGGAGATACGCAGTATTTT
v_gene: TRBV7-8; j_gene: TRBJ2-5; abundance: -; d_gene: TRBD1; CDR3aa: CASSRDREETQYF; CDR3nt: TGTGCCAGCAGCCGAGACAGGGAGGAGACCCAGTACTTC
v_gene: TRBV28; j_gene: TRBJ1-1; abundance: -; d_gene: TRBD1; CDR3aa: CASSWGQGMTEAFF; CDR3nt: TGTGCCAGCAGTTGGGGACAGGGGATGACTGAAGCTTTCTTT
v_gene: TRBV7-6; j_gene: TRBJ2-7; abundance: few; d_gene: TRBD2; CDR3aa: CASSSHGGNYEQYF; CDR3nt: TGTGCCAGCAGCTCCCACGGGGGGAACTACGAGCAGTACTTC
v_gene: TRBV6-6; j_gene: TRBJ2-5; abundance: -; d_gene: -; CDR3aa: CASSYLGPQETQYF; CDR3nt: TGTGCCAGCAGTTACCTCGGACCCCAAGAGACCCAGTACTTC
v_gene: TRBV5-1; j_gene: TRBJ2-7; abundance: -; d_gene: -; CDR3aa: CASSLAPSIYEQYF; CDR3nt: TGCGCCAGCAGCTTGGCGCCCTCTATCTACGAGCAGTACTTC
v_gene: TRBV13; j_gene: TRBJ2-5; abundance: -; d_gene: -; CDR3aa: CASSQNEGETQYF; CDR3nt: TGTGCCAGCAGCCAAAATGAGGGGGAGACCCAGTACTTC
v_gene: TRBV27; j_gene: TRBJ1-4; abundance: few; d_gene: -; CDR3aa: CASSLQGEEKLFF; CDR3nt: TGTGCCAGCAGTTTACAGGGAGAGGAAAAACTGTTTTTT
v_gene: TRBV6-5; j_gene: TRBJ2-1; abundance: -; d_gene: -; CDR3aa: CATVDRSGYNEQFF; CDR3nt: TGTGCCACCGTAGACAGGTCTGGTTACAATGAGCAGTTCTTC
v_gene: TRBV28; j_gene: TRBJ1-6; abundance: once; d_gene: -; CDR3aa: CASSFYDLINSPLHF; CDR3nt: TGTGCCAGCAGTTTTTACGATTTAATTAATTCACCCCTCCACTTT
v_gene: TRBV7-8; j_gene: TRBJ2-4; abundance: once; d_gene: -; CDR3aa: CASSWGAGPQYF; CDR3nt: TGTGCCAGCAGCTGGGGGGCAGGCCCTCAGTACTTC
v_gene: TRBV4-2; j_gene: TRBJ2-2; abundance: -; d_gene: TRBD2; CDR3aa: CASSLSGGNTGELLF; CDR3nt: TGTGCCAGCAGCCTTAGCGGGGGAAACACCGGGGAGCTGCTTTTT
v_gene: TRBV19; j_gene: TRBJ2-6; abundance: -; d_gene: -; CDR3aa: CASSSRLRSGANVLTF; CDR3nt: TGTGCCAGTAGTTCCCGGTTAAGGTCTGGGGCCAACGTCCTGACTTTC
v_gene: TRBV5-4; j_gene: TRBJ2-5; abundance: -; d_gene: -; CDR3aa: CASSSHTGGQETQYF; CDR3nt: TGTGCCAGCAGCTCTCATACCGGGGGGCAGGAGACCCAGTACTTC
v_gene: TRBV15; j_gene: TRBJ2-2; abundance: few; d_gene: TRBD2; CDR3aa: CATSRDRGVVGELFF; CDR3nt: TGTGCCACCAGCAGAGATCGGGGGGTAGTCGGGGAGCTGTTTTTT
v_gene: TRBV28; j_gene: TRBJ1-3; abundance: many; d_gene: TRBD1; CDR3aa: CASSFFDRDNSGNTIYF; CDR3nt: TGTGCCAGCAGTTTTTTCGACAGGGACAACTCTGGAAACACCATATATTTT
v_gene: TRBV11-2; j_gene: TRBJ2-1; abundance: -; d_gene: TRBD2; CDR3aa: CASSLVGGASYNEQFF; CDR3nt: TGTGCCAGCAGCTTAGTCGGGGGGGCCTCCTACAATGAGCAGTTCTTC
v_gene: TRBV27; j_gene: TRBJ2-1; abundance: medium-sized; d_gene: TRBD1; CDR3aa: CASSLSGQGMLSNEQFF; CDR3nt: TGTGCCAGCAGTTTATCGGGACAGGGAATGCTCAGCAATGAGCAGTTCTTC
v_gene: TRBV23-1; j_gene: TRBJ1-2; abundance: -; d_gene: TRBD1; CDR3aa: CASRTGDHGYTF; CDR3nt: TGCGCCAGCAGGACAGGGGACCATGGCTACACCTTC
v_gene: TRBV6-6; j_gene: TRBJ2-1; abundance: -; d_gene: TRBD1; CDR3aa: CASTPGQGYNEQFF; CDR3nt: TGTGCCAGCACTCCGGGACAGGGATACAATGAGCAGTTCTTC
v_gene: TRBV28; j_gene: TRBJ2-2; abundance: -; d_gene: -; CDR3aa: CASSLGRDPTGELFF; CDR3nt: TGTGCCAGCAGTTTGGGGCGGGACCCCACCGGGGAGCTGTTTTTT
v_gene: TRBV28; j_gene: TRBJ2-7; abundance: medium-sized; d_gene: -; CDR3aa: CASSSDSYEQYF; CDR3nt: TGTGCCAGCAGTTCTGACAGCTACGAGCAGTACTTC
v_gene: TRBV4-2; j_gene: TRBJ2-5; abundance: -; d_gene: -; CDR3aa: CASSQEIGTVAVGQYF; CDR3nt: TGTGCCAGCAGCCAAGAAATCGGGACCGTGGCTGTCGGGCAGTACTTC
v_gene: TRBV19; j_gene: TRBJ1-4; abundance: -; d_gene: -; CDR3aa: CASSIGVAERASF; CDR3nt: TGTGCCAGTAGTATTGGAGTAGCAGAAAGGGCGTCTTTT
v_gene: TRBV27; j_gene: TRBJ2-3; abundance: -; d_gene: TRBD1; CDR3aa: CASYDRGRPDTQYF; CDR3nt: TGTGCCAGCTACGACAGGGGGCGTCCGGATACGCAGTATTTT
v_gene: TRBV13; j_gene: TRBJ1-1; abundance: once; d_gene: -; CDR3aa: CASSPLEGGVNTEAFF; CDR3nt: TGTGCCAGCAGCCCCCTGGAGGGGGGGGTGAACACTGAAGCTTTCTTT
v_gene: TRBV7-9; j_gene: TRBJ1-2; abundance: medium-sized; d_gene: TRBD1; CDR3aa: CASSLTQGDGYTF; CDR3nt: TGTGCCAGCAGCTTAACGCAGGGGGATGGCTACACCTTC
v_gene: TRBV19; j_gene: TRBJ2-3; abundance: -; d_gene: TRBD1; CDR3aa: CASKGQGLLTDTQYF; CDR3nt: TGTGCCAGTAAGGGACAGGGGTTATTGACAGATACGCAGTATTTT
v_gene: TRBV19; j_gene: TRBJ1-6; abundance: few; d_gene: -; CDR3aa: CASSIQSNSPLHF; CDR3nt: TGTGCCAGTAGTATACAGTCTAATTCACCCCTCCACTTT
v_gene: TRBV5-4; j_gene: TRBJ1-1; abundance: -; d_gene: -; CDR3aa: CASRSDNEAFF; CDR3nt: TGTGCCAGCAGATCGGACAATGAAGCTTTCTTT
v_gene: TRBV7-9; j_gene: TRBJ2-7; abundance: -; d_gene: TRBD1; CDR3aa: CASSSNRDSLLEQYF; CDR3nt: TGTGCCAGCAGCTCAAACCGGGACAGCCTCTTGGAGCAGTACTTC
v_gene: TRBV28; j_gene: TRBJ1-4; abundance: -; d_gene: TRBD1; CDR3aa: CASRRTGPTEKLFF; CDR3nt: TGTGCCAGCAGGAGGACAGGGCCGACCGAAAAACTGTTTTTT
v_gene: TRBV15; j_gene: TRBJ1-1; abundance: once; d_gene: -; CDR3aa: CATSRGHTTEAFF; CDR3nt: TGTGCCACCAGCCGGGGGCATACTACTGAAGCTTTCTTT
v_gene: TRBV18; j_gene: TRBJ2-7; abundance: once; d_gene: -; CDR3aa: CASSPSAEFQQAYEQYF; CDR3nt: TGTGCCAGCTCACCTTCTGCCGAGTTTCAACAGGCCTACGAGCAGTACTTC